The 29 T cell receptor beta chains below were found in one sample sequenced in a study of T cell responses to AZD1222 COVID-19 vaccine. The table came from immunoSEQ multiplex PCR; TCRdb's copy has only in-frame clones and leaves some out. Among under 100,000 clones listed, 88% were seen once. This material consisted of peripheral blood, taken on day 0 of AZD1222 vaccination. These receptor sequences come from an adult in good health.

The chain is built from TRBV19 and TRBJ1-1; perhaps TRBD1 as D (6 bases). Germline V lookup: CDR1 LNHDA, CDR2 SQIVND (reference sequence). This CDR3 region has 15 residues. V lost 7 bases to trimming and J lost 4 bases, with 19 bases between them. CDR3 loop: CASNARGGSGTEAFF. The DNA of the CDR3 is TGTGCCAGTAATGCGAGGGGGGGCTCTGGCACTGAAGCTTTCTTT.

This clone has a single count. The chain carries TRBV5-1 and TRBJ1-1, with 10 bases that match TRBD1. This CDR3 is built from 17 residues. Germline CDR1 is SGHRS and CDR2 is YFSETQ. J gave up 5 bases and V 4 bases, and 14 bases lay outside the gene matches. The CDR3 loop is CASSPYRDRGFGTEAFF. For the CDR3, the DNA is TGCGCCAGCAGCCCTTATAGGGACAGGGGATTCGGGACTGAAGCTTTCTTT. The variable domain in full, with the rest retrieved from reference TRBV5-1 and TRBJ1-1, is KAGVTQTPRYLIKTRGQQVTLSCSPISGHRSVSWYQQTPGQGLQFLFEYFSETQRNKGNFPGRFSGRQFSNSRSEMNVSTLELGDSALYLCASSPYRDRGFGTEAFFGQGTRLTVV.

The chain links TRBV7-9 to TRBJ2-1, with 9 positions matching TRBD2. The junction had 3 bases not matched to a gene; V was cut back by 0 bases and J by 3 bases. The CDR3 is made up of 16 amino acids. Germline CDR1 SEHNR, CDR2 FQNEAQ (reference sequence). DNA of the CDR3: TGTGCCAGCAGCTTAGCGCTGACTAGCGGCTACAATGAGCAGTTCTTC. This sequence encodes CASSLALTSGYNEQFF.

CDR3 nucleotides: TGTGCCAGCAGCCGCTTACAGGGAGACGAGCAGTACTTC. Its protein is CASSRLQGDEQYF. The chain uses TRBV3-1 (or the pseudogene TRBV3-2) and TRBJ2-7; D is perhaps TRBD1 (6 bases). The CDR3 loop spans 13 amino acids. Germline lookup yields CDR1 LGHDT and CDR2 YNNKEL (reference sequence). V lost 4 bases, J lost 5 bases, and 12 bases lay in between.

The rearrangement uses TRBV10-1 and TRBJ2-3; D is uncertain. Trimming removed 0 bases at V and 1 base at J, with 2 bases between. Germline lookup yields CDR1 WNHNN and CDR2 SYGVQD (reference sequence). The CDR3 is 13 amino acids. The CDR3 spells CASSESGTDTQYF. The CDR3 coding sequence is TGCGCCAGCAGTGAGTCAGGCACAGATACGCAGTATTTT.

This clone was picked up one time. J is TRBJ2-3 and V is TRBV3-1 (or the pseudogene TRBV3-2); D remains unclear. V lost 4 bases and J 6 bases, leaving 11 bases between the germline ends. The CDR3 runs to 13 residues. Germline CDR1 and CDR2: LGHDT and YNNKEL (reference sequence). The CDR3 loop reads CASSPAVGDTQYF. The DNA for the CDR3 is TGTGCCAGCAGCCCCGCCGTGGGGGATACGCAGTATTTT.

This chain joins TRBV28 and TRBJ1-5; no definite D call. CDR1 is MDHEN and CDR2 is SYDVKM in the germline V gene. The CDR3 has 14 amino acids. V was shortened by 3 bases and J by 3 bases, with 9 bases between the two germline ends. As DNA, the CDR3 is TGTGCCAGCAGTTTTGTACGACACAATCAGCCCCAGCATTTT. This encodes CASSFVRHNQPQHF.

V and J are TRBV14 and TRBJ1-1, with a weak D call TRBD1 (5 bases). CDR1 is SGHDN and CDR2 is FVKESK in the germline V gene. Deletions cut 0 bases from V and 4 bases from J, with 9 bases between. The CDR3 spans 14 residues. CDR3 sequence: CASSQDWGFTEAFF. The CDR3 nucleotides read TGTGCCAGCAGCCAAGATTGGGGGTTCACTGAAGCTTTCTTT.

The rearrangement joins TRBV9 to TRBJ2-7; D unclear. The CDR3 is made up of 13 amino acids. Germline V gene data show CDR1 as SGDLS and CDR2 as YYNGEE. Trimming cost V 0 bases and J 2 bases, with 6 bases left between them. The CDR3 protein is CASSVGPPYEQYF. DNA for the CDR3: TGTGCCAGCAGCGTAGGGCCCCCCTACGAGCAGTACTTC.

The chain joins TRBV30 to TRBJ2-2, with a weak D call TRBD2 (6 bases). Trimming stripped 3 bases from V and 4 bases from J, with 15 bases between. Germline V gene data show CDR1 as GTSNPN and CDR2 as SVGIG (reference sequence). The CDR3 is made up of 15 amino acids. In nucleotides, the CDR3 is TGTGCCTGGAGGGGAGTCAGGCGGGGCACCGGGGAGCTGTTTTTT. This encodes CAWRGVRRGTGELFF.

CDR3 nucleotides: TGTGCCAGCAGCCGAGGTCCGGGTCTCGGGGATACGCAGTATTTT. The encoded protein is CASSRGPGLGDTQYF. The chain is built from TRBV7-8 and TRBJ2-3, with D unresolved. CDR1 and CDR2 from the germline V gene are SGHVS and FQNEAQ. Between the trimmed V and J ends, which lost 5 bases and 6 bases, there was a span of 18 bases. This CDR3 has 15 amino acids.

The chain uses TRBV2 and TRBJ2-1, with a tentative D call TRBD1 (5 bases). Germline V gene data show CDR1 as SNHLY and CDR2 as FYNNEI. The CDR3 totals 14 residues. V was trimmed by 2 bases and J by 6 bases, leaving 11 bases between them. CDR3 DNA: TGTGCCAGCAGTGAACAGGGCAGTGTCAATGAGCAGTTCTTC. Translated: CASSEQGSVNEQFF. Full variable domain (rest looked up from reference TRBV2 and TRBJ2-1): EPEVTQTPSHQVTQMGQEVILRCVPISNHLYFYWYRQILGQKVEFLVSFYNNEISEKSEIFDDQFSVERPDGSNFTLKIRSTKLEDSAMYFCASSEQGSVNEQFFGPGTRLTVL.

The chain employs TRBV11-3 and TRBJ2-5; D is perhaps TRBD2 (6 bases). The CDR3 spans 14 residues. V shed 3 bases and J shed 0 bases, with 8 bases lying between them. Germline V gene sequence: CDR1 SGHNT, CDR2 YENEEA. The DNA for the CDR3 is TGTGCCAGCAGCTTGAGGAGGGACCAAGAGACCCAGTACTTC. It translates to CASSLRRDQETQYF. Using reference TRBV11-3 and TRBJ2-5 for the parts outside the CDR3, the full variable domain is EAGVVQSPRYKIIEKKQPVAFWCNPISGHNTLYWYLQNLGQGPELLIRYENEEAVDDSQLPKDRFSAERLKGVDSTLKIQPAELGDSAVYLCASSLRRDQETQYFGPGTRLLVL.

The chain combines TRBV30 with TRBJ1-2, with unresolved D. Trimming removed 3 bases at V and 7 bases at J, with 12 bases between. The length of the CDR3 is 12 residues. Per germline, CDR1 GTSNPN and CDR2 SVGIG (reference sequence). The CDR3 DNA sequence: TGTGCCTGGAGGGGTAAAGGGTTTGGCTACACCTTC. Translated: CAWRGKGFGYTF. Full variable domain (missing parts from reference TRBV30 and TRBJ1-2): SQTIHQWPATLVQPVGSPLSLECTVEGTSNPNLYWYRQAAGRGLQLLFYSVGIGQISSEVPQNLSASRPQDRQFILSSKKLLLSDSGFYLCAWRGKGFGYTFGSGTRLTVV.

This clone appeared once. Written as DNA, the CDR3 is TGTGCCAGCAGTTACAGGGGGCGGCAGCAGCCCCAGCATTTT. This codes for CASSYRGRQQPQHF. V gene TRBV28 combines with J gene TRBJ1-5; 9 bases map to TRBD1. The ends lost 4 bases at V and 7 bases at J; junction bases unmatched: 5. This CDR3 is 14 amino acids long. Germline V gives CDR1 MDHEN, CDR2 SYDVKM.

The rearrangement uses TRBV4-1 and TRBJ1-4; 10 bases line up with TRBD1. Looked up from germline, CDR1 is MGHRA and CDR2 is YSYEKL. J was trimmed by 5 bases and V by 6 bases; bases with no gene match: 6. The CDR3 has 15 residues. The CDR3 bases are TGCGCCAGCAGTCCGGACAGGGGGGTGAATGAAAAACTGTTTTTT. Residues: CASSPDRGVNEKLFF.

This chain joins TRBV7-2 and TRBJ2-5; tentative D call: TRBD2 (6 bases). This CDR3 is 14 amino acids long. V dropped 7 bases and J dropped 3 bases, with 15 bases sitting between them. Germline V gives CDR1 SGHTA, CDR2 FQGNSA. CDR3 bases: TGTGCCAGCACCCTACTGGCGGGGAAAGAGACCCAGTACTTC. Residues: CASTLLAGKETQYF.

This clone was detected only a few times. V is TRBV5-1 and J is TRBJ1-1; D may be TRBD1 (5 bases). The CDR3 length is 13 residues. The germline CDR1 and CDR2 sequences are SGHRS and YFSETQ. Trimming stripped 8 bases from V and 4 bases from J, with 15 bases between. CDR3 sequence (DNA): TGCGCCAGTCAAGCGGGACCGACCACTGAAGCTTTCTTT. Its translation: CASQAGPTTEAFF. Based on the CDR3 plus reference TRBV5-1 and TRBJ1-1, the full variable domain is KAGVTQTPRYLIKTRGQQVTLSCSPISGHRSVSWYQQTPGQGLQFLFEYFSETQRNKGNFPGRFSGRQFSNSRSEMNVSTLELGDSALYLCASQAGPTTEAFFGQGTRLTVV.

The chain is built from TRBV6-5 and TRBJ1-5; tentative D call: TRBD1 (5 bases). CDR1 and CDR2 from the germline V gene are MNHEY and SVGAGI. V was clipped by 5 bases and J by 9 bases, with 17 bases between them. CDR3 length: 14 residues. CDR3 DNA: TGTGCCAGCAGTAACCCGGGACCGATCAGGCCCCAGCATTTT. Encoded protein: CASSNPGPIRPQHF.

The chain carries TRBV7-2 and TRBJ1-1; 10 nucleotides line up with TRBD1. Germline V gene sequence: CDR1 SGHTA, CDR2 FQGNSA. The V segment lost 1 base and the J segment 2 bases; nucleotides outside the gene matches: 1. There are 15 residues in the CDR3. CDR3 loop: CASSLVTGGNTEAFF. CDR3 DNA: TGTGCCAGCAGCTTAGTGACAGGGGGCAACACTGAAGCTTTCTTT. The full variable domain, rest sourced from reference TRBV7-2 and TRBJ1-1, is GAGVSQSPSNKVTEKGKDVELRCDPISGHTALYWYRQSLGQGLEFLIYFQGNSAPDKSGLPSDRFSAERTGGSVSTLTIQRTQQEDSAVYLCASSLVTGGNTEAFFGQGTRLTVV.

V is TRBV7-2 and J is TRBJ2-7, with 13 bases matching TRBD2. The V segment lost 5 bases and the J segment 5 bases; nucleotides outside the gene matches: 6. The CDR3 has 15 amino acids. The germline V gene has CDR1 SGHTA and CDR2 FQGNSA. CDR3 in DNA: TGTGCCAGCAGCACAACTAGCGGGGGGGCCAACGAGCAGTACTTC. Residues: CASSTTSGGANEQYF.

The chain links TRBV11-3 to TRBJ1-1; a possible D gene is TRBD1 (6 bases). V was shortened by 5 bases and J by 4 bases, with 17 bases between the two germline ends. The CDR3 is 15 amino acids. The germline CDR1 and CDR2 sequences are SGHNT and YENEEA. The CDR3 loop reads CASSLGGQSGTEAFF. DNA of the CDR3: TGTGCCAGCAGCCTCGGGGGACAATCGGGCACTGAAGCTTTCTTT.

The chain combines TRBV5-1 with TRBJ2-7, with D hard to call. Germline CDR1 and CDR2: SGHRS and YFSETQ. This CDR3 has 15 amino acids. V lost 0 bases and J lost 3, with 13 bases in between. The CDR3 loop reads CASSLVAYDRYEQYF. The CDR3, as DNA: TGCGCCAGCAGCTTGGTCGCGTATGACCGCTACGAGCAGTACTTC.

J is TRBJ1-3 and V is TRBV2; TRBD1 is a possible D gene (5 bases). V was pared by 8 bases and J by 0 bases, with 14 bases between. CDR1 and CDR2 from the germline V gene are SNHLY and FYNNEI. The CDR3 totals 15 residues. CDR3 region: CASLAQENSGNTIYF. The CDR3 DNA reads TGTGCCAGCCTTGCACAGGAGAACTCTGGAAACACCATATATTTT.

The chain has TRBV19 and TRBJ1-2, with 7 bases that match TRBD1. After removal of 11 bases from V and 4 bases from J, the junction contained 10 bases not matched to a gene. The CDR3 is 13 amino acids. CDR1 and CDR2 (germline): LNHDA, SQIVND (reference sequence). The CDR3 is CAARHRGGYGYTF. Here the CDR3 DNA reads TGTGCCGCGCGCCACAGGGGAGGCTATGGCTACACCTTC.

With respect to this clone: The junction and the germline gene differ at one end; a read error may be behind it. V gene TRBV2 combines with J gene TRBJ2-7; the match to TRBD1 covers 8 bases. The CDR3 extends over 14 amino acids. CDR1 is SNHLY and CDR2 is FYNNEI in the germline V gene. Written as DNA, the CDR3 is TGTGCCAGCAGCGAAGGACAGGGAGTCCGAGAGCAGTACTTC. Translation gives CASSEGQGVREQYF.

The chain carries TRBV3-1 (or the pseudogene TRBV3-2) and TRBJ1-2, with a possible D match to TRBD1 (5 bases). This CDR3 is 14 amino acids long. In germline, CDR1 is LGHDT, CDR2 YNNKEL (reference sequence). The V and J ends lost 1 base and 8 bases respectively, with 14 bases between them. In DNA, the CDR3 is TGTGCCAGCAGCCAAGGGCGCGGGGCGCTGGGCTACACCTTC. It yields the protein CASSQGRGALGYTF.

The chain couples TRBV2 to TRBJ1-3; D is unclear. Germline CDR1 reads SNHLY; CDR2 reads FYNNEI. V was shortened by 6 bases and J by 2 bases, with 5 bases between the two germline ends. The CDR3 sequence is 12 residues long. CDR3 region: CASRRAGNTIYF. Here the CDR3 DNA reads TGTGCCAGCAGGAGGGCTGGAAACACCATATATTTT.

The CDR3 reads CASSSRPGSSYEQYF. CDR3 sequence (DNA): TGTGCCAGCAGCTCCCGCCCAGGAAGCTCCTACGAGCAGTACTTC. This sequence joins TRBV7-2 and TRBJ2-7; the D is unclear. The ends were cut back, 4 bases at V and 0 bases at J, with 13 bases in the middle. Looked up from germline, CDR1 is SGHTA and CDR2 is FQGNSA. This CDR3 has 15 amino acids.